The clone carrying this TCR beta chain turned up a few times. Sample treatment: some 20 received Ad26.COV2.S at low or high dose, single or two shots; several received placebo; per-sample allocation not given. Day 63 after the first injection of vaccine or placebo was the sampling time. Using immunoSEQ multiplex PCR, the repertoire was profiled, and TCRdb retains in-frame clones only, with some absent. The data hold fewer than 400,000 clones, with 70% to 90% observed a single time. The sample originates from a study of Ad26.COV2.S vaccination and SARS-CoV-2 variants. Germline V gene sequence: CDR1 SEHNR, CDR2 FQNEAQ (reference sequence). The V end was cut by 5 bases, the J end by 6 bases, with 5 bases between. The CDR3 is 11 residues long.

The rearrangement links TRBV7-9 to TRBJ2-1; unclear D gene. The origin of this receptor is a person aged 18 to 65 who received the Ad26.COV2.S COVID-19 vaccine or a placebo. This specimen consisted of peripheral blood, obtained in a trial of Ad26.COV2.S vaccine versus placebo. The CDR3 here is CASSLSNEQFF. The DNA of the CDR3 is TGTGCCAGCAGCCTAAGCAATGAGCAGTTCTTC.